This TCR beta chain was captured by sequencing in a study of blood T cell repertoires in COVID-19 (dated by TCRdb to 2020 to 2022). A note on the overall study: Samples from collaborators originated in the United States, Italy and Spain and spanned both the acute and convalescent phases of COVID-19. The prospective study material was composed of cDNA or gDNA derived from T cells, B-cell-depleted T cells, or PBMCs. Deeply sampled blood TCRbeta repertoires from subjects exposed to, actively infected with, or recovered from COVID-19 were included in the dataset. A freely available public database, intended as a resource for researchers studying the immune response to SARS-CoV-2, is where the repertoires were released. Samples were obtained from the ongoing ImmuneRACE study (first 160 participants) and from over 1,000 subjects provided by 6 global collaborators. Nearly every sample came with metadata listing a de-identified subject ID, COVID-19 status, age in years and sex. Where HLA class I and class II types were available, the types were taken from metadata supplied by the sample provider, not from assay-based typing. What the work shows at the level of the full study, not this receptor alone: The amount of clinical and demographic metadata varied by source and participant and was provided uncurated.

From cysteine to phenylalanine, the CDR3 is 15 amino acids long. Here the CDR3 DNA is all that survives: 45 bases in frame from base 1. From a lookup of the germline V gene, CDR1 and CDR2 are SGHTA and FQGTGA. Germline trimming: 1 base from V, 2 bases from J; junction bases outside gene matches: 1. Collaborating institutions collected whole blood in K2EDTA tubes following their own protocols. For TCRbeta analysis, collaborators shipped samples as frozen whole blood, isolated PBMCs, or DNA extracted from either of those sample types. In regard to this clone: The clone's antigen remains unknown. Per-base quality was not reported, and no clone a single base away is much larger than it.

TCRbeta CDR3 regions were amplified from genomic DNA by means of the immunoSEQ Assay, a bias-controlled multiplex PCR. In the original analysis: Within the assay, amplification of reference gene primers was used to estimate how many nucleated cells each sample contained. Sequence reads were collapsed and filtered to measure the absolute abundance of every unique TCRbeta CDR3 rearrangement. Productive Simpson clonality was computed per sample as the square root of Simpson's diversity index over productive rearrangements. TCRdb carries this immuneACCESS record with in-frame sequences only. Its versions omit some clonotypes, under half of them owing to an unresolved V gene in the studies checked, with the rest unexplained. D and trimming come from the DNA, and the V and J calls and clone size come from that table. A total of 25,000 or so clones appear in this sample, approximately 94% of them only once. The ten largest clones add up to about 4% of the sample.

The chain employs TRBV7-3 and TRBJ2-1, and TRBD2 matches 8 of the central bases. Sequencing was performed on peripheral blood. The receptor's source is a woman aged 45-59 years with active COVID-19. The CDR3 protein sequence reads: CASSLRLAPYNEQFF. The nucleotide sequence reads TGTGCCAGCAGCTTAAGACTAGCGCCCTACAATGAGCAGTTCTTC. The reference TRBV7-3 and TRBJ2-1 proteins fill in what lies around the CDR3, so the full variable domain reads GAGVSQTPSNKVTEKGKYVELRCDPISGHTALYWYRQSLGQGPEFLIYFQGTGAADDSGLPNDRFFAVRPEGSVSTLKIQRTERGDSAVYLCASSLRLAPYNEQFFGPGTRLTVL.